The 27 T cell receptor beta chains listed next were all sequenced from one sample in a study of cytomegalovirus exposure and HLA in healthy donors. With 60 Vbeta and 13 Jbeta primers, the PCR was carried out. The table came from immunoSEQ multiplex PCR; TCRdb's copy has only in-frame clones and leaves some out. The sample holds 130,000 to 150,000 clones, around 85% seen once. The sequencing input was PBMCs. The origin of the receptors is a man in his forties in good health and CMV-seropositive.

CDR3 in amino acids: CASSLAAGGQFF. CDR3 nucleotide sequence: TGTGCCAGCAGCTTAGCTGCGGGGGGGCAGTTCTTC. This chain joins TRBV7-9 and TRBJ2-1, with TRBD2 identical over 8 bases. In germline, CDR1 is SEHNR, CDR2 FQNEAQ (reference sequence). Trimming cost V 0 bases and J 12 bases; bases outside gene matches: 1. The CDR3 covers 12 residues.

Concerning this clone itself: The junction differs from germline at one of its ends, possibly a read error. The gene calls are TRBV7-8 and TRBJ2-2; 8 bases map to TRBD1. CDR3 length equals 17 residues. Germline V gene data show CDR1 as SGHVS and CDR2 as FQNEAQ. CDR3 sequence: CASSPRTDRERSGELVF. The CDR3 DNA reads TGTGCCAGCAGCCCGCGGACGGACAGGGAGAGGTCCGGGGAGCTGGTTTTT. Variable domain in full (rest from reference TRBV7-8 and TRBJ2-2): GAGVSQSPRYKVAKRGQDVALRCDPISGHVSLFWYQQALGQGPEFLTYFQNEAQLDKSGLPSDRFFAERPEGSVSTLKIQRTQQEDSAVYLCASSPRTDRERSGELVFGEGSRLTVL.

This chain connects TRBV5-5 to TRBJ1-2, with a weak D call TRBD1 (6 bases). The ends were cut back, 5 bases at V and 10 bases at J, with 15 bases in the middle. Germline CDR1 is SGHKS and CDR2 is YYEKEE (reference sequence). The CDR3 is 12 amino acids. Here the CDR3 reads CASSSQTGSYTF. Here the CDR3 DNA reads TGTGCCAGCAGTTCGCAGACAGGTTCCTACACCTTC.

This chain joins TRBV29-1 and TRBJ1-6; D not resolved. The CDR3 length is 13 residues. With 4 bases removed from V and 7 bases from J, the gap between germline ends came to 11 bases. Germline V gene lookup returns CDR1 SQVTM and CDR2 ANQGSEA. Here the CDR3 reads CSVGSGLNSPLHF. DNA for the CDR3: TGCAGCGTTGGTTCCGGGTTGAATTCACCCCTCCACTTT. The full variable domain, completed using reference TRBV29-1 and TRBJ1-6, is SAVISQKPSRDICQRGTSLTIQCQVDSQVTMMFWYRQQPGQSLTLIATANQGSEATYESGFVIDKFPISRPNLTFSTLTVSNMSPEDSSIYLCSVGSGLNSPLHFGNGTRLTVT.

This clone was recorded a few times. The chain carries TRBV5-1 and TRBJ2-2; weak D call: TRBD1 (6 bases). The CDR3 loop spans 16 amino acids. Trimming took 4 bases from V and 4 from J, leaving 17 bases between them. Germline lookup yields CDR1 SGHRS and CDR2 YFSETQ. The CDR3 loop reads CASSPGWGPGTGELFF. The CDR3 coding sequence is TGCGCCAGCAGCCCGGGTTGGGGGCCGGGCACCGGGGAGCTGTTTTTT.

The V call is TRBV5-1, the J call TRBJ2-1; 11 bases are shared with TRBD2. The V gene's germline CDR1 is SGHRS and CDR2 YFSETQ. Trimming took 4 bases from V and 2 from J; bases not matched to a gene: 2. The CDR3 totals 15 residues. The CDR3 is CASSRGLAAYNEQFF. In DNA form, the CDR3 reads TGCGCCAGCAGCCGGGGACTAGCGGCCTACAATGAGCAGTTCTTC.

The chain has TRBV27 and TRBJ1-1; tentatively, D is TRBD1 (5 bases). V was pared by 3 bases and J by 4 bases, with 9 bases between. This CDR3 contains 13 residues. Germline CDR1 reads MNHEY; CDR2 reads SMNVEV (reference sequence). CDR3 in DNA: TGTGCCAGCAGTTTCTGGGGGGGCACTGAAGCTTTCTTT. It is translated as CASSFWGGTEAFF.

This clone has a single count. The chain combines TRBV14 with TRBJ2-7, with 12 bases lining up with TRBD1. From germline, CDR1 is SGHDN and CDR2 FVKESK. This CDR3 region has 14 residues. V lost 5 bases and J lost 6; bases outside the gene matches: 5. The CDR3 is CASSGRDRGPEQYF. The CDR3 DNA sequence: TGTGCCAGCAGCGGCCGGGACAGGGGGCCCGAGCAGTACTTC.

The chain has TRBV5-1 and TRBJ2-1, with D possibly TRBD2 on 6 matching bases. There are 16 residues in the CDR3. Per germline, CDR1 SGHRS and CDR2 YFSETQ. With 0 bases removed from V and 2 bases from J, the gap between germline ends came to 12 bases. Written as DNA, the CDR3 is TGCGCCAGCAGCTTGGGGGGACTCGTAACCTACAATGAGCAGTTCTTC. Protein product: CASSLGGLVTYNEQFF.

About this clone itself: The sample contains more than one DNA sequence encoding this CDR3. The rearrangement joins TRBV19 to TRBJ1-5; 8 nucleotides match TRBD1. Looked up from germline, CDR1 is LNHDA and CDR2 is SQIVND (reference sequence). The ends lost 5 bases at V and 6 bases at J; junction bases unmatched: 9. The CDR3 is 15 residues long. CDR3 loop: CASSPQTGDTQPQHF. The CDR3 coding sequence is TGTGCCAGTAGTCCTCAGACAGGGGATACTCAGCCCCAGCATTTT.

The J gene is TRBJ1-5, the V gene TRBV19, with TRBD1 as a possible D gene (6 bases). CDR3 size: 15 residues. The V end was cut by 3 bases, the J end by 1 base, with 10 bases between. Germline CDR1 is LNHDA and CDR2 is SQIVND (reference sequence). CDR3: CASSIRDTSNQPQHF. CDR3 DNA: TGTGCCAGTAGTATTCGGGACACAAGCAATCAGCCCCAGCATTTT.

This clone was observed a single time. The chain links TRBV7-6 to TRBJ1-1, with no clear D. The germline V gene encodes CDR1 SGHVS and CDR2 FNYEAQ. The CDR3 spans 13 residues. V dropped 1 base and J dropped 0 bases, with 3 bases sitting between them. The CDR3 region is CASSLVMNTEAFF. DNA of the CDR3: TGTGCCAGCAGCTTAGTTATGAACACTGAAGCTTTCTTT.

This clone was picked up one time. V is TRBV29-1 and J is TRBJ2-1; no definite D call. This CDR3 region has 14 residues. CDR1 is SQVTM, CDR2 ANQGSEA, per germline. Trimming left V 7 bases short and J 6 bases short, with 19 bases between. CDR3 bases: TGCAGCGGCTATGGTTCCTCGGTCGGCAATGAGCAGTTCTTC. As protein: CSGYGSSVGNEQFF.

The count of this clone is one. The chain links TRBV7-9 to TRBJ2-5; D gene unclear. Germline V lookup: CDR1 SEHNR, CDR2 FQNEAQ (reference sequence). The CDR3 length is 14 residues. Trimming took 2 bases from V and 2 from J, leaving 9 bases between them. The CDR3 spells CASSLLQKQETQYF. DNA of the CDR3: TGTGCCAGCAGCTTACTACAGAAACAAGAGACCCAGTACTTC.

This rearrangement joins TRBV6-1 to TRBJ1-4; D unresolved. V was clipped by 2 bases and J by 11 bases, with 24 bases between them. The length of the CDR3 is 17 residues. Germline loops: CDR1 MNHNS, CDR2 SASEGT. DNA of the CDR3: TGTGCCAGCAGTGAAAACCTGGTCGGGCACACGACGGGGAAACTGTTTTTT. Residues: CASSENLVGHTTGKLFF.

The rearrangement uses TRBV7-9 and TRBJ2-5; maybe TRBD2 (6 bases). The J call is in doubt because the DNA end fits TRBJ2-7 better. This CDR3 region has 16 residues. Germline V gives CDR1 SEHNR, CDR2 FQNEAQ (reference sequence). As DNA, the CDR3 is TGTGCCAGCAGCTTAGCGGGGAGGCGACTCTCCTACGAGCAGTACTTC. It encodes CASSLAGRRLSYEQYF.

Only one count was recorded for this clone. The chain employs TRBV11-2 and TRBJ1-3; no definite D call. This CDR3 contains 15 residues. Germline CDR1 is SGHAT and CDR2 is FQNNGV. V lost 4 bases and J 0 bases, leaving 10 bases between the germline ends. CDR3 region: CASSSRPGSGNTIYF. The CDR3 DNA follows: TGTGCCAGCAGCTCCAGACCGGGCTCTGGAAACACCATATATTTT.

V is TRBV7-3 and J is TRBJ2-1; 9 bases match TRBD1. The CDR3 has 14 amino acids. From germline, CDR1 is SGHTA and CDR2 FQGTGA. With V trimmed by 4 bases and J by 7 bases, 5 bases remained unmatched. The CDR3 here is CASSSGQGRNEQFF. CDR3 nucleotide sequence: TGTGCCAGCAGCTCTGGACAGGGGAGGAATGAGCAGTTCTTC.

The V and J genes are TRBV10-2 and TRBJ1-5, with 9 bases that match TRBD1. The CDR3 sequence is 13 residues long. V lost 8 bases to trimming and J lost 4 bases; unmatched junction nucleotides: 3. Germline CDR1 is WSHSY and CDR2 is SAAADI. The CDR3 loop is CASRGQGNQPQHF. The CDR3 nucleotides read TGCGCCAGCCGAGGACAGGGGAATCAGCCCCAGCATTTT.

This clone was picked up one time. The V gene is TRBV11-2, the J gene TRBJ1-1; no reliable D call. CDR3 size: 13 residues. Looked up from germline, CDR1 is SGHAT and CDR2 is FQNNGV. V gave up 2 bases and J gave up 1 base, with 5 bases separating them. This chain's CDR3 is CASSLRQNTEAFF. The DNA for the CDR3 is TGTGCCAGCAGCTTACGACAGAACACTGAAGCTTTCTTT.

In its sample, this clone was seen a few times. The chain carries TRBV7-9 and TRBJ1-5, with 9 nucleotides matching TRBD1. The germline gives CDR1 SEHNR, CDR2 FQNEAQ (reference sequence). V shed 4 bases, J shed 7 bases, and the junction held 11 bases outside the gene matches. CDR3 length equals 16 residues. The CDR3 spells CASSSGQGFGNQPQHF. The CDR3 coding sequence is TGTGCCAGCAGCTCGGGACAGGGTTTTGGGAACCAGCCCCAGCATTTT.

The chain couples TRBV11-3 to TRBJ2-1, with TRBD2 matching over 13 bases. The CDR3 runs 20 residues. The J segment lost 4 bases and the V segment lost 5 bases, leaving 17 bases of the junction unmatched. Germline assignment: CDR1 SGHNT and CDR2 YENEEA. As DNA, the CDR3 is TGTGCCAGCAGCCACCCATCACTAGCGGGGGGGCCGGTTTCTTACAATGAGCAGTTCTTC. This encodes CASSHPSLAGGPVSYNEQFF.

The J gene is TRBJ1-1, the V gene TRBV21-1. TRBV21-1 represents a pseudogene. CDR3 size: 13 residues. The CDR3 loop is CASRSEFGTEAFF. DNA of the CDR3: TGTGCCAGCAGGTCAGAATTCGGGACTGAAGCTTTCTTT.

The chain carries TRBV7-2 and TRBJ2-7; 7 bases are a match to TRBD2. V shed 5 bases and J 7 bases; nucleotides not matched to a gene: 8. Germline CDR1 reads SGHTA; CDR2 reads FQGNSA. The CDR3 contains 13 residues. In nucleotides, the CDR3 is TGTGCCAGCAGCCGGAGGGAGGGTCTGGAGCAGTACTTC. It codes for CASSRREGLEQYF.

The V and J genes are TRBV30 and TRBJ1-4; 10 bases agree with TRBD1. Germline assignment: CDR1 GTSNPN and CDR2 SVGIG (reference sequence). V lost 3 bases to trimming and J lost 5 bases; unmatched junction nucleotides: 6. The CDR3 extends over 15 amino acids. The CDR3 sequence is CAWRTGQGVNEKLFF. CDR3 DNA: TGTGCCTGGAGAACCGGACAGGGGGTAAATGAAAAACTGTTTTTT.

This chain uses TRBV7-9 with TRBJ2-1; 9 nucleotides agree with TRBD2. This CDR3 region has 18 residues. CDR1 is SEHNR and CDR2 is FQNEAQ in the germline V gene (reference sequence). Losses at the gene ends were 5 bases for V and 0 bases for J; bases not matched to a gene: 11. CDR3 residues: CASSPHPTSGSSYNEQFF. The CDR3 region has the DNA TGTGCCAGCAGCCCCCATCCGACTAGCGGAAGCTCCTACAATGAGCAGTTCTTC.

J is TRBJ1-2 and V is TRBV7-9; 10 bases are a match to TRBD1. CDR1 is SEHNR, CDR2 FQNEAQ, per germline (reference sequence). The trim removed 4 bases at V and 4 bases at J, leaving 3 bases unmatched. The CDR3 length is 14 residues. The DNA of the CDR3 is TGTGCCAGCAGCTCCGGGGACAGGGGCTATGGCTACACCTTC. Amino acid sequence: CASSSGDRGYGYTF.